These T cell receptor beta chains were read from a single sample in a study of response to subunit inactivated influenza vaccine. TCRdb re-called the RT-PCR reads with MiXCR, one entry per CDR3 protein. The sample includes hundreds of thousands of distinct CDR3 sequences, approximately 15% of them seen just once. This specimen consisted of PBMCs from blood, obtained around 15 days before vaccination. The receptor set was obtained from a man aged 45-65 years who received an inactivated influenza vaccine. Both conserved end residues are part of each CDR3.

J,V,CDR3
TRBJ1-2,TRBV5-1,CASSARTGSNYGYTF
TRBJ2-5,TRBV5-1,CASSLGSGGGQETQYF
TRBJ2-5,TRBV27,CASSYLGQGKETQYF
TRBJ2-2,TRBV12-3/TRBV12-4,CAIRDGVRGAFGELFF
TRBJ2-4,TRBV6-5,CASSTSRQGILNIQYF
TRBJ2-3,TRBV10-3,CAISDGGPNTDTQYF
TRBJ2-7,TRBV27,CASSTTGTQSSYEQYF
TRBJ1-6,TRBV6-5,CASSYRGRGDSPLHF
TRBJ2-1,TRBV5-1,CASSPPVGQGVDEQFF
TRBJ2-2,TRBV7-8,CASSFGASGRTGELFF
TRBJ2-5,TRBV18,CASSPPGTKGTQYF
TRBJ2-7,TRBV9,CASSGRLDGVIYEQYF
TRBJ2-3,TRBV5-1,CASRASGAGDTQYF
TRBJ2-5,TRBV28,CASRPGQGEILRARETQYF
TRBJ1-6,TRBV12-3/TRBV12-4,CASSLGGRNSPLHF
TRBJ2-7,TRBV10-3,CAISEVASPTYEQYF
TRBJ1-5,TRBV7-6,CASSLDAGADQPQHF
TRBJ2-1,TRBV9,CASSVAPLGPNEQFF
TRBJ2-7,TRBV5-5,CASSLDSSAYEQYF
TRBJ2-5,TRBV5-1,CASSPGLSTGGKTQYF
TRBJ1-1,TRBV12-3/TRBV12-4,CASSAARGRLYTEAFF
TRBJ2-3,TRBV28,CASSPGLPGDTQYF
TRBJ2-5,TRBV6-1,CASTLAGVGETQYF
TRBJ2-2,TRBV14,CASRNSGTGGSGELFF
TRBJ2-7,TRBV6-1,CASQDPGGSYEQYF
TRBJ2-7,TRBV6-2/TRBV6-3,CASSSHYEQYF
TRBJ1-1,TRBV9,CASSATGSSSTEAFF
TRBJ2-2,TRBV7-9,CASSLVGGTTNTGELFF
TRBJ2-7,TRBV12-3/TRBV12-4,CASTSHQGAYEQYF
TRBJ2-3,TRBV11-2,CASSLRNPTLTDTQYF
TRBJ2-5,TRBV29-1,CSVEEGGQETQYF
TRBJ1-4,TRBV28,CASRLSGQGQKLFF
TRBJ2-1,TRBV6-2/TRBV6-3,CASNPTGSSYNEQFF
TRBJ2-7,TRBV20-1,CSASPTSGSWYEQYF
TRBJ2-3,TRBV6-2/TRBV6-3,CASAGGGRSDTQYF
TRBJ2-1,TRBV20-1,CCASGLAGGKSYNEQFF
TRBJ1-4,TRBV4-2,CASSQEAFSNEKLFF
TRBJ1-1,TRBV7-2,CASSPGRYSTEAFF
TRBJ2-7,TRBV6-2/TRBV6-3,CASRGQGGTYEQYF
TRBJ2-3,TRBV5-1,CASSSEGGYTDTQYF
TRBJ2-3,TRBV3-1,CASSQTRGDTQYF
TRBJ2-7,TRBV28,CASSLWLGNSYEQYF
TRBJ2-1,TRBV11-1,CASSFAGQTNEQFF
TRBJ2-4,TRBV7-2,CASSIIRTASGNIQYF
TRBJ2-3,TRBV11-2,CASSPIAGGRKKYF
TRBJ1-1,TRBV5-4,CASSLAGAQNTEAFF